Presented here are 29 T cell receptor beta chains from one specimen sequenced in a study of graft-versus-host responses after intestinal transplantation. Their specific antigens are unknown. This table comes from immunoSEQ multiplex PCR, and its TCRdb copy is limited to in-frame clones, with some not included. Of over 85,000 clones in the sample, about 94% are singletons; the top ten hold approximately 0.19%. Sequenced material: unstimulated CD4+ T cells sorted from spleen or lymph node cells, taken before transplant. The receptors were gathered from a human donor who was the organ donor for an intestinal transplant.

The chain links TRBV21-1 to TRBJ1-2. TRBV21-1 is given as a pseudogene. CDR3 length equals 13 residues. CDR3 in amino acids: CASRPGTNYGYTF. The CDR3 nucleotides are TGTGCCAGCAGGCCGGGGACTAACTATGGCTACACCTTC.

The chain carries TRBV6-6 and TRBJ2-7; 7 bases line up with TRBD2. CDR3 length equals 14 residues. After removal of 6 bases from V and 6 bases from J, the junction contained 11 bases not matched to a gene. CDR1 and CDR2 from the germline V gene are MNHNY and SVGAGI (reference sequence). CDR3 in amino acids: CASRLRGDFLEQYF. In DNA form, the CDR3 reads TGTGCCAGCAGGCTCCGGGGGGACTTCCTCGAGCAGTACTTC.

The gene calls are TRBV4-1 and TRBJ2-3; tentative D call: TRBD1 (5 bases). V lost 0 bases and J 4 bases, leaving 11 bases between the germline ends. Per the germline V gene, CDR1 is MGHRA and CDR2 is YSYEKL. This CDR3 region has 15 residues. The CDR3 coding sequence is TGCGCCAGCAGCCAAGATCGCAGGGTATCAGATACGCAGTATTTT. This encodes CASSQDRRVSDTQYF.

The V call is TRBV5-1, the J call TRBJ1-2; the D is unclear. CDR3 size: 16 residues. Germline loops: CDR1 SGHRS, CDR2 YFSETQ. V gave up 0 bases and J gave up 6 bases, with 18 bases separating them. CDR3 protein: CASSLAAPVSLDGYTF. The CDR3 region has the DNA TGCGCCAGCAGCTTGGCCGCCCCGGTGAGCCTTGATGGCTACACCTTC.

The chain links TRBV5-1 to TRBJ2-3; TRBD1 is a possible D gene (6 bases). V was clipped by 2 bases and J by 4 bases, with 14 bases between them. The CDR3 loop spans 15 amino acids. Germline CDR1 reads SGHRS; CDR2 reads YFSETQ. The CDR3 spells CASSLIQGSSDTQYF. In nucleotides, the CDR3 is TGCGCCAGCAGCTTAATACAGGGTTCCTCAGATACGCAGTATTTT.

This sequence joins TRBV19 and TRBJ2-3, with a weak D call TRBD1 (5 bases). Between the trimmed V and J ends, which lost 0 bases and 3 bases, there was a span of 16 bases. The V gene's germline CDR1 is LNHDA and CDR2 SQIVND (reference sequence). This CDR3 comprises 17 residues. DNA of the CDR3: TGTGCCAGTAGTATAGATCTAATGGGGCCTGGGACAGATACGCAGTATTTT. Protein: CASSIDLMGPGTDTQYF. The entire variable domain, with the rest obtained from reference TRBV19 and TRBJ2-3, is as follows: DGGITQSPKYLFRKEGQNVTLSCEQNLNHDAMYWYRQDPGQGLRLIYYSQIVNDFQKGDIAEGYSVSREKKESFPLTVTSAQKNPTAFYLCASSIDLMGPGTDTQYFGPGTRLTVL.

V gene TRBV5-1 combines with J gene TRBJ2-7; TRBD1 matches at 10 bases. Trimming took 3 bases from V and 3 from J; bases not matched to a gene: 3. The CDR3 covers 14 residues. From germline, CDR1 is SGHRS and CDR2 YFSETQ. The CDR3 nucleotides read TGCGCCAGCAGCTCCGGGACAGGGGACTACGAGCAGTACTTC. The encoded protein is CASSSGTGDYEQYF. The full variable domain, its missing parts supplied by reference TRBV5-1 and TRBJ2-7, is KAGVTQTPRYLIKTRGQQVTLSCSPISGHRSVSWYQQTPGQGLQFLFEYFSETQRNKGNFPGRFSGRQFSNSRSEMNVSTLELGDSALYLCASSSGTGDYEQYFGPGTRLTVT.

This chain joins TRBV9 and TRBJ2-1; 7 bases line up with TRBD2. CDR1 SGDLS and CDR2 YYNGEE come from the germline V gene. J lost 4 bases, V lost 4 bases, and 11 bases had no gene match. This CDR3 has 16 residues. The CDR3 bases are TGTGCCAGCAGCCTTAGCAGCGGGACCAGATACAATGAGCAGTTCTTC. This gives the protein CASSLSSGTRYNEQFF.

The V call is TRBV28, the J call TRBJ1-2; a weak D match, TRBD1 (5 bases). Trimming stripped 3 bases from V and 2 bases from J, with 7 bases between. The CDR3 is made up of 13 amino acids. Looked up from germline, CDR1 is MDHEN and CDR2 is SYDVKM. The CDR3 bases are TGTGCCAGCAGTTTCTGGGACAACTATGGCTACACCTTC. Encoded protein: CASSFWDNYGYTF.

V gene TRBV28 combines with J gene TRBJ2-7; perhaps TRBD1 as D (6 bases). This CDR3 comprises 14 residues. The ends were cut back, 6 bases at V and 3 bases at J, with 15 bases in the middle. The germline CDR1 and CDR2 sequences are MDHEN and SYDVKM. The CDR3 here is CASRVGGGFYEQYF. The CDR3, as DNA: TGTGCCAGCAGGGTAGGGGGTGGCTTCTACGAGCAGTACTTC. Looking up the rest from reference TRBV28 and TRBJ2-7 gives the full variable domain: DVKVTQSSRYLVKRTGEKVFLECVQDMDHENMFWYRQDPGLGLRLIYFSYDVKMKEKGDIPEGYSVSREKKERFSLILESASTNQTSMYLCASRVGGGFYEQYFGPGTRLTVT.

This chain joins TRBV4-1 and TRBJ1-2; D is undetermined. V was pared by 1 base and J by 2 bases, with 11 bases between. The CDR3 sequence is 15 residues long. The germline V gene has CDR1 MGHRA and CDR2 YSYEKL. CDR3 sequence reads: CASSQGHGRNYGYTF. CDR3 sequence (DNA): TGCGCCAGCAGCCAAGGGCACGGAAGAAACTATGGCTACACCTTC.

Only a few counts were recorded for this clone. This chain joins TRBV6-1 and TRBJ2-7; D might be TRBD2 (6 bases). The germline V and J ends were trimmed by 7 bases and 3 bases, with 16 bases remaining between them. From germline, CDR1 is MNHNS and CDR2 SASEGT. This CDR3 is 14 amino acids long. The CDR3 here is CASTSGGSHYEQYF. CDR3 coding DNA: TGTGCCAGCACCTCTGGGGGGTCTCACTACGAGCAGTACTTC.

The chain carries TRBV30 and TRBJ1-1; D is undetermined. This CDR3 comprises 13 residues. The V and J ends lost 2 bases and 1 base respectively, with 8 bases between them. Germline lookup yields CDR1 GTSNPN and CDR2 SVGIG (reference sequence). Here the CDR3 reads CAWSIQPNTEAFF. CDR3 bases: TGTGCCTGGAGTATCCAGCCGAACACTGAAGCTTTCTTT.

This clone was recorded only once. The same CDR3 arises from other DNA sequences in this sample as well. The chain links TRBV29-1 to TRBJ2-5; no definite D call. The CDR3 has 12 amino acids. V was trimmed by 4 bases and J by 1 base, leaving 7 bases between them. CDR1 SQVTM and CDR2 ANQGSEA come from the germline V gene. CDR3 DNA: TGCAGCGTTGTGCGCGGCCAAGAGACCCAGTACTTC. It codes for CSVVRGQETQYF.

The chain carries TRBV30 and TRBJ1-5; D not resolved. Germline-derived CDR1 and CDR2 are GTSNPN and SVGIG (reference sequence). Trimming removed 5 bases from V and 11 bases from J, with 19 bases in between. The CDR3 contains 13 residues. The CDR3 sequence: CAWGIGDSVAQHF. CDR3 nucleotide sequence: TGTGCCTGGGGAATCGGGGATTCGGTAGCCCAGCATTTT.

DNA of the CDR3: TGTGCCAGCAGCTTACAACAGAACACTTACAATGAGCAGTTCTTC. It codes for CASSLQQNTYNEQFF. V is TRBV7-3 and J is TRBJ2-1, with D uncertain. This CDR3 is built from 15 residues. Germline V gives CDR1 SGHTA, CDR2 FQGTGA. Trimming left V 2 bases short and J 4 bases short, with 12 bases between.

V is TRBV11-2 and J is TRBJ2-1; 12 bases match TRBD2. The trim removed 8 bases at V and 3 bases at J, leaving 5 bases unmatched. This CDR3 is 15 amino acids long. Germline loops: CDR1 SGHAT, CDR2 FQNNGV. The CDR3: CASGQTSGGYNEQFF. The CDR3 DNA follows: TGTGCCAGCGGACAGACTAGCGGGGGCTACAATGAGCAGTTCTTC. The whole variable domain, filled in from reference TRBV11-2 and TRBJ2-1, reads EAGVAQSPRYKIIEKRQSVAFWCNPISGHATLYWYQQILGQGPKLLIQFQNNGVVDDSQLPKDRFSAERLKGVDSTLKIQPAKLEDSAVYLCASGQTSGGYNEQFFGPGTRLTVL.

V and J are TRBV7-3 and TRBJ2-2; D is ambiguous. The V gene lost 1 base and the J gene lost 8 bases, with 11 bases spanning the gap. Germline V gene data show CDR1 as SGHTA and CDR2 as FQGTGA. CDR3 length: 14 residues. CDR3 protein: CASSLSLTTGELFF. CDR3 in DNA: TGTGCCAGCAGCTTAAGCCTGACGACTGGGGAGCTGTTTTTT.

The chain uses TRBV4-1 and TRBJ2-1; D unclear. Germline V CDR1 and CDR2: MGHRA, YSYEKL. This CDR3 has 13 amino acids. The V gene lost 0 bases and the J gene lost 4 bases, with 4 bases spanning the gap. The chain's CDR3 is CASSQDGYNEQFF. The CDR3 DNA is TGCGCCAGCAGCCAAGATGGGTACAATGAGCAGTTCTTC.

V gene TRBV6-1 combines with J gene TRBJ2-6; D gene ambiguous. V was shortened by 6 bases and J by 1 base, with 10 bases between the two germline ends. The germline V gene encodes CDR1 MNHNS and CDR2 SASEGT. The CDR3 length is 15 residues. CDR3 sequence: CASSDLGSGANVLTF. Here the CDR3 DNA reads TGTGCCAGCAGCGATCTCGGATCTGGGGCCAACGTCCTGACTTTC.

V and J are TRBV6-5 and TRBJ1-2; 7 bases match TRBD1. The trim removed 6 bases at V and 3 bases at J, leaving 4 bases unmatched. CDR1 and CDR2 (germline): MNHEY, SVGAGI. The CDR3 consists of 13 residues. The CDR3 loop reads CASSRQGHYGYTF. CDR3 bases: TGTGCCAGCAGCCGACAGGGTCACTATGGCTACACCTTC.

The chain uses TRBV14 and TRBJ2-5; D is undetermined. The CDR3 length is 16 residues. Trimming cost V 1 base and J 1 base, with 13 bases left between them. CDR1 is SGHDN and CDR2 is FVKESK in the germline V gene. The CDR3 nucleotides are TGTGCCAGCAGCCAAGGAATACTGGCTGGCCAAGAGACCCAGTACTTC. Encoded protein: CASSQGILAGQETQYF.

The chain carries TRBV28 and TRBJ1-1; 7 bases fit TRBD1. Germline V lookup: CDR1 MDHEN, CDR2 SYDVKM. This CDR3 has 16 residues. The ends lost 2 bases at V and 3 bases at J; junction bases unmatched: 9. CDR3 DNA: TGTGCCAGCAGTTTAAGGGGGTTACAGGGGTACACTGAAGCTTTCTTT. This codes for CASSLRGLQGYTEAFF. The variable domain in full, with the rest retrieved from reference TRBV28 and TRBJ1-1, is DVKVTQSSRYLVKRTGEKVFLECVQDMDHENMFWYRQDPGLGLRLIYFSYDVKMKEKGDIPEGYSVSREKKERFSLILESASTNQTSMYLCASSLRGLQGYTEAFFGQGTRLTVV.

The genes are TRBV5-4 and TRBJ2-3, with TRBD1 matching over 7 bases. After removal of 4 bases from V and 1 base from J, the junction contained 3 bases not matched to a gene. Germline assignment: CDR1 SGHNT and CDR2 YYREEE (reference sequence). This CDR3 has 14 amino acids. The CDR3 sequence is CASSADRGTDTQYF. As DNA, the CDR3 is TGTGCCAGCAGCGCTGACAGGGGCACAGATACGCAGTATTTT. The full variable domain, rest sourced from reference TRBV5-4 and TRBJ2-3, is ETGVTQSPTHLIKTRGQQVTLRCSSQSGHNTVSWYQQALGQGPQFIFQYYREEENGRGNFPPRFSGLQFPNYSSELNVNALELDDSALYLCASSADRGTDTQYFGPGTRLTVL.

This clone was seen a handful of times. The chain carries TRBV6-5 and TRBJ2-5; 9 nucleotides line up with TRBD1. This CDR3 region has 14 residues. Germline loops: CDR1 MNHEY, CDR2 SVGAGI. The ends lost 7 bases at V and 9 bases at J; junction bases unmatched: 12. The CDR3 region is CASTTSDRGVSQYF. The CDR3 DNA sequence: TGTGCCAGCACCACATCAGACAGGGGGGTATCCCAGTACTTC.

The chain uses TRBV5-1 and TRBJ1-2; TRBD1 might be the D (5 bases). The CDR3 consists of 13 residues. The germline V gene has CDR1 SGHRS and CDR2 YFSETQ. The V gene lost 4 bases and the J gene lost 8 bases, with 15 bases spanning the gap. CDR3 sequence reads: CASSPTGGRGYTF. The CDR3 DNA reads as TGCGCCAGCAGCCCCACTGGGGGACGGGGCTACACCTTC. The full variable domain, in which reference TRBV5-1 and TRBJ1-2 provide the parts outside the CDR3, is KAGVTQTPRYLIKTRGQQVTLSCSPISGHRSVSWYQQTPGQGLQFLFEYFSETQRNKGNFPGRFSGRQFSNSRSEMNVSTLELGDSALYLCASSPTGGRGYTFGSGTRLTVV.

The chain employs TRBV5-8 and TRBJ1-1; D perhaps matches TRBD1 (6 bases). From germline, CDR1 is SGHTS and CDR2 YDEGEE. Trimming left V 3 bases short and J 0 bases short, with 18 bases between. The CDR3 sequence is 17 residues long. The CDR3 nucleotides are TGTGCCAGCAGCTACCTCCCCGGACAGCGAATGAACACTGAAGCTTTCTTT. Translation: CASSYLPGQRMNTEAFF.

The chain uses TRBV18 and TRBJ2-5, with D possibly TRBD2 on 6 matching bases. V was cut by 4 bases and J by 9 bases, with 18 bases left in between. CDR3 length: 14 amino acids. CDR1 and CDR2 from the germline V gene are KGHSH and LQKENI. Written as DNA, the CDR3 is TGTGCCAGCTCACAAACGGCGGGGACTCTCCCCCAGTACTTC. Translating it yields CASSQTAGTLPQYF.

DNA of the CDR3: TGTGCCAGCAGTTCGACAGGGAGCGGGACTGAAGCTTTCTTT. The encoded protein is CASSSTGSGTEAFF. The J gene is TRBJ1-1, the V gene TRBV6-5; 7 bases align to TRBD1. V was pared by 4 bases and J by 5 bases, with 7 bases of the junction left unmatched. Germline V gene lookup returns CDR1 MNHEY and CDR2 SVGAGI. The CDR3 is 14 amino acids.